The 14 T cell receptor beta chains given below trace back to one sample, sequenced in a study of T-cell reconstitution after alpha-beta-depleted transplantation in children. Unique molecular identifiers were used to barcode this TCRbeta library. Via MiXCR, TCRdb re-called the PCR reads, giving one row per CDR3 protein. The data hold nearly 350,000 distinct CDR3 sequences, with roughly 17% observed a single time. Source: PBMCs, mostly from graft donor cells, taken 360 days after TCRalphabeta/CD19-depleted stem cell transplant. These receptors all come from a male patient aged 2 to 10 who had a stem cell transplant for acute lymphoblastic leukemia, so the T cells may come from the graft donor.

This clonotype was detected a few times. The rearrangement links TRBV7-2 to TRBJ2-3; D not certain. Germline CDR1 SGHTA, CDR2 FQGNSA. V shed 2 bases and J shed 2 bases, with 8 bases lying between them. The CDR3 spans 14 residues. CDR3 region: CASSLWAYTDTQYF. CDR3 nucleotide sequence: TGTGCCAGCAGCTTATGGGCTTACACAGATACGCAGTATTTT.

This chain links TRBV6-2 or TRBV6-3 with TRBJ1-2, with D uncertain. With 5 bases removed from V and 8 bases from J, the gap between germline ends came to 27 bases. The CDR3 totals 17 residues. Per germline, CDR1 MNHEY and CDR2 SVGEGT. For the CDR3, the DNA is TGTGCCAGCAGTGGGAGATCGACGGGCCCAGGACCGTACGGCTACACCTTC. Translating gives CASSGRSTGPGPYGYTF.

This clonotype was observed at least ten times. CDR3 protein: CASSLGAGGPYEQYF. CDR3 nucleotide sequence: TGTGCCAGCAGCTTAGGAGCGGGAGGGCCCTACGAGCAGTACTTC. The J gene is TRBJ2-7, the V gene TRBV28; 10 bases map to TRBD2. The CDR3 consists of 15 residues. CDR1 is MDHEN, CDR2 SYDVKM, per germline. V lost 6 bases to trimming and J lost 2 bases; unmatched junction nucleotides: 7.

Here the CDR3 DNA reads TGTGCCATCAGTCCGGGACTAGCGGAATACAATGAGCAGTTCTTC. This encodes CAISPGLAEYNEQFF. The chain has TRBV10-3 and TRBJ2-1; 11 nucleotides align to TRBD2. Germline-derived CDR1 and CDR2 are ENHRY and SYGVKD. This CDR3 has 15 amino acids. V was clipped by 5 bases and J by 4 bases; unmatched bases: 4.

The chain is built from TRBV5-6 and TRBJ1-5; D may be TRBD1 (5 bases). The V end was cut by 2 bases, the J end by 0 bases, with 12 bases between. The CDR3 extends over 16 amino acids. Germline CDR1 is SGHDT and CDR2 is YYEEEE. Here the CDR3 reads CASSFMGGNSNQPQHF. The CDR3 DNA reads as TGTGCCAGCAGCTTTATGGGGGGAAATAGCAATCAGCCCCAGCATTTT.

This clonotype was seen more than once but under ten times. The rearrangement uses TRBV20-1 and TRBJ2-3; 8 bases are shared with TRBD2. There are 14 residues in the CDR3. Germline CDR1 and CDR2: DFQATT and SNEGSKA (reference sequence). Trimming removed 5 bases from V and 1 base from J; junction bases left unmatched: 5. CDR3 protein: CSASGLGGTDTQYF. The CDR3 nucleotides read TGCAGTGCTTCGGGACTAGGAGGCACAGATACGCAGTATTTT.

This clonotype was counted many times. This rearrangement joins TRBV5-1 to TRBJ2-1; D might be TRBD1 (6 bases). CDR1 and CDR2 from the germline V gene are SGHRS and YFSETQ. The CDR3 length is 15 residues. The germline V and J ends were trimmed by 1 base and 5 bases, with 13 bases remaining between them. The CDR3 region is CASSLLGQGNNEQFF. The CDR3 DNA reads as TGCGCCAGCAGCTTGTTGGGACAAGGGAACAATGAGCAGTTCTTC.

The chain has TRBV6-6 and TRBJ2-4; D ambiguous. Germline assignment: CDR1 MNHNY and CDR2 SVGAGI (reference sequence). The length of the CDR3 is 11 residues. V dropped 2 bases and J dropped 8 bases, with 4 bases sitting between them. CDR3 nucleotides: TGTGCCAGCAGTTACCTGGACATTCAGTACTTC. It yields the protein CASSYLDIQYF.

V usage is TRBV11-2 and J usage is TRBJ2-3; 10 bases line up with TRBD2. The CDR3 extends over 18 amino acids. Germline V gene data show CDR1 as SGHAT and CDR2 as FQNNGV. The junction had 20 bases not matched to a gene; V was cut back by 8 bases and J by 6 bases. In nucleotides, the CDR3 is TGTGCCAGCGTTTCGACTAGCGGGTATATTTCCAGATGGGATACGCAGTATTTT. Encoded protein: CASVSTSGYISRWDTQYF.

The gene calls are TRBV4-3 and TRBJ1-2; 10 bases fit TRBD1. The CDR3 length is 15 residues. V shed 0 bases, J shed 8 bases, and the junction held 6 bases outside the gene matches. Germline CDR1 reads LGHNA; CDR2 reads YSLEER. The CDR3 reads CASSQDVPGQGGYTF. The CDR3 DNA sequence: TGCGCCAGCAGCCAAGATGTCCCGGGACAGGGGGGCTACACCTTC.

The V call is TRBV5-1, the J call TRBJ2-1; 12 bases are a match to TRBD2. CDR1 SGHRS and CDR2 YFSETQ come from the germline V gene. V shed 4 bases, J shed 3 bases, and the junction held 11 bases outside the gene matches. This CDR3 is 18 amino acids long. CDR3 DNA: TGCGCCAGCAGCCCGAGCCCTAGCGGGAGGGCGGACTACAATGAGCAGTTCTTC. Residues: CASSPSPSGRADYNEQFF. Together with reference TRBV5-1 and TRBJ2-1, the CDR3 gives the full variable domain: KAGVTQTPRYLIKTRGQQVTLSCSPISGHRSVSWYQQTPGQGLQFLFEYFSETQRNKGNFPGRFSGRQFSNSRSEMNVSTLELGDSALYLCASSPSPSGRADYNEQFFGPGTRLTVL.

The chain links TRBV12-3 or TRBV12-4 to TRBJ2-4, with D tentatively TRBD1 (7 bases). The CDR3 is 14 amino acids. V dropped 1 base and J dropped 7 bases, with 11 bases sitting between them. DNA of the CDR3: TGTGCCAGCAGTTTAGGATCAGGGGGGAACATTCAGTACTTC. Translation gives CASSLGSGGNIQYF.

The chain employs TRBV6-5 and TRBJ2-3; D is undetermined. V dropped 2 bases and J dropped 2 bases, with 8 bases sitting between them. The CDR3 totals 14 residues. CDR1 is MNHEY, CDR2 SVGAGI, per germline. CDR3 nucleotides: TGTGCCAGCAGTTACCAGCGATACACAGATACGCAGTATTTT. Its protein product is CASSYQRYTDTQYF.

The rearrangement links TRBV13 to TRBJ2-3; 11 nucleotides match TRBD2. Germline CDR1 PRHDT, CDR2 FYEKMQ (reference sequence). This CDR3 has 14 residues. V dropped 9 bases and J dropped 3; count of bases not matched to a gene: 5. The CDR3 DNA reads TGTGCCAGTACGACTAGCGGGAAAACAGATACGCAGTATTTT. Its translation: CASTTSGKTDTQYF.